These 20 T cell receptor beta chains share one sample of origin, sequenced in a study of control samples from healthy donors and cancer patients. Clones were sequenced by immunoSEQ multiplex PCR, and TCRdb holds only the in-frame ones, with some missing. The sample yields about 150,000 clones, more than 85% seen once. The specimen sequenced was blood. Receptor source: a man in his late teens or twenties in good health.

The rearrangement uses TRBV7-2 and TRBJ2-5, with D possibly being TRBD1 or TRBD2 (6 bases each). The CDR3 sequence is 15 residues long. Germline assignment: CDR1 SGHTA and CDR2 FQGNSA. The V gene lost 0 bases and the J gene lost 5 bases, with 13 bases spanning the gap. As DNA, the CDR3 is TGTGCCAGCAGCTTAGCCTCGGGGGCGGTGGAGACCCAGTACTTC. Its translation: CASSLASGAVETQYF. The variable domain in full, completed from reference TRBV7-2 and TRBJ2-5, reads GAGVSQSPSNKVTEKGKDVELRCDPISGHTALYWYRQSLGQGLEFLIYFQGNSAPDKSGLPSDRFSAERTGGSVSTLTIQRTQQEDSAVYLCASSLASGAVETQYFGPGTRLLVL.

The V and J genes are TRBV20-1 and TRBJ2-7; D gene ambiguous. V was cut by 6 bases and J by 3 bases, with 6 bases left in between. The CDR3 consists of 10 residues. Germline CDR1 DFQATT, CDR2 SNEGSKA (reference sequence). The CDR3 protein is CSAKDYEQYF. DNA of the CDR3: TGCAGTGCAAAGGACTACGAGCAGTACTTC.

The chain is built from TRBV5-6 and TRBJ2-7; TRBD1 is a possible D gene (8 bases). V was pared by 4 bases and J by 5 bases, with 22 bases between. The CDR3 spans 16 residues. Germline CDR1 SGHDT, CDR2 YYEEEE. CDR3 DNA: TGTGCCAGCAGCCGTTACCGGACAGGGAGGGCAGACGAGCAGTACTTC. Protein: CASSRYRTGRADEQYF.

V is TRBV7-2 and J is TRBJ2-1; 8 positions match TRBD2. V was clipped by 4 bases and J by 4 bases; unmatched bases: 9. Germline V gene lookup returns CDR1 SGHTA and CDR2 FQGNSA. The CDR3 loop spans 16 amino acids. The chain's CDR3 is CASSSRSGGGYNEQFF. The CDR3 bases are TGTGCCAGCAGCTCCCGGTCGGGCGGGGGGTACAATGAGCAGTTCTTC.

The chain links TRBV5-1 to TRBJ2-1, with D perhaps TRBD2 (6 bases). This CDR3 is 15 amino acids long. CDR1 is SGHRS, CDR2 YFSETQ, per germline. Trimming shortened V by 4 bases and J by 9 bases, and 20 bases separated the two germline ends. As DNA, the CDR3 is TGCGCCAGCAGCGAGGGGACTCCCGATTTCAGTGAGCAGTTCTTC. Translated: CASSEGTPDFSEQFF.

The chain is built from TRBV4-3 and TRBJ1-1; D is unresolved. V was shortened by 1 base and J by 6 bases, with 15 bases between the two germline ends. The CDR3 sequence is 15 residues long. The germline gives CDR1 LGHNA, CDR2 YSLEER. CDR3 DNA: TGCGCCAGCAGCCAAGTTATCCGGCTTGGCGCTGAAGCTTTCTTT. It specifies CASSQVIRLGAEAFF.

The V and J genes are TRBV11-2 and TRBJ2-7; D may be TRBD1 (6 bases). CDR1 and CDR2 (germline): SGHAT, FQNNGV. The V end was cut by 1 base, the J end by 2 bases, with 21 bases between. The CDR3 spans 18 residues. The CDR3 is CASSLVGVSRDTTYEQYF. The CDR3 DNA sequence: TGTGCCAGCAGCTTAGTCGGTGTGAGTCGGGACACCACCTACGAGCAGTACTTC.

This clone was detected once. CDR3 in DNA: TGCGCCAGCAGCCATGGGGGGTCCACCTACGAGCAGTACTTC. Translating it yields CASSHGGSTYEQYF. The chain employs TRBV4-3 and TRBJ2-7; TRBD2 might be the D (6 bases). The V gene's germline CDR1 is LGHNA and CDR2 YSLEER. The V end was cut by 3 bases, the J end by 2 bases, with 11 bases between. This CDR3 has 14 amino acids.

The chain is built from TRBV19 and TRBJ2-1; 16 bases are a match to TRBD2. Germline lookup yields CDR1 LNHDA and CDR2 SQIVND (reference sequence). Trimming removed 2 bases from V and 10 bases from J; junction bases left unmatched: 8. This CDR3 spans 17 amino acids. The CDR3 loop is CASSITIGTSGRAEQFF. The CDR3 bases are TGTGCCAGTAGTATAACCATCGGGACTAGCGGGAGGGCCGAGCAGTTCTTC.

This chain uses TRBV2 with TRBJ1-1; tentatively, D is TRBD1 (5 bases). Germline V gives CDR1 SNHLY, CDR2 FYNNEI. The CDR3 length is 13 residues. Trimming cost V 2 bases and J 6 bases, with 10 bases left between them. CDR3 sequence: CASSERGLSEAFF. DNA of the CDR3: TGTGCCAGCAGTGAACGGGGGTTGTCTGAAGCTTTCTTT.

J is TRBJ2-2 and V is TRBV5-1, with a weak D call TRBD1 (6 bases). V was trimmed by 2 bases and J by 3 bases, leaving 11 bases between them. This CDR3 has 15 amino acids. Germline V gene sequence: CDR1 SGHRS, CDR2 YFSETQ. The CDR3 loop reads CASSFQGLDTGELFF. As DNA, the CDR3 is TGCGCCAGCAGCTTTCAGGGGTTGGACACCGGGGAGCTGTTTTTT.

J is TRBJ2-2 and V is TRBV27; D gene unclear. V shed 6 bases and J shed 0 bases, with 11 bases lying between them. The CDR3 runs to 15 residues. The V gene's germline CDR1 is MNHEY and CDR2 SMNVEV (reference sequence). The CDR3 reads CASSSAYSNTGELFF. The CDR3 DNA reads TGTGCCAGCAGCAGCGCTTACTCGAACACCGGGGAGCTGTTTTTT.

V is TRBV11-2 and J is TRBJ1-4; D is undetermined. Germline-derived CDR1 and CDR2 are SGHAT and FQNNGV. This CDR3 spans 15 amino acids. The germline V and J ends were trimmed by 1 base and 11 bases, with 17 bases remaining between them. The DNA for the CDR3 is TGTGCCAGCAGCTTAGCACCCCTCACAATAGAGAAACTGTTTTTT. Encoded protein: CASSLAPLTIEKLFF.

The rearrangement links TRBV5-1 to TRBJ2-1; tentative D call: TRBD2 (5 bases). Germline CDR1 is SGHRS and CDR2 is YFSETQ. This CDR3 is built from 13 residues. V lost 2 bases, J lost 6 bases, and 9 bases lay in between. CDR3 sequence reads: CASSFEGVNEQFF. The CDR3 nucleotides are TGCGCCAGCAGCTTCGAGGGAGTCAATGAGCAGTTCTTC. Combining the CDR3 with reference TRBV5-1 and TRBJ2-1 gives the whole variable domain KAGVTQTPRYLIKTRGQQVTLSCSPISGHRSVSWYQQTPGQGLQFLFEYFSETQRNKGNFPGRFSGRQFSNSRSEMNVSTLELGDSALYLCASSFEGVNEQFFGPGTRLTVL.

In its sample, this clone was seen once. This sequence joins TRBV13 and TRBJ1-2; D is unclear. Trimming took off 3 bases at V and 0 bases at J, with 20 bases between the two ends. Germline CDR1 reads PRHDT; CDR2 reads FYEKMQ (reference sequence). The CDR3 covers 18 residues. The CDR3 nucleotides are TGTGCCAGCAGCTTCGGGGTTGGGTTCCCTGAGGCTAACTATGGCTACACCTTC. It specifies CASSFGVGFPEANYGYTF.

This chain joins TRBV6-5 and TRBJ1-2; TRBD1 might be the D (5 bases). The germline V gene encodes CDR1 MNHEY and CDR2 SVGAGI. The CDR3 spans 14 residues. Trimming removed 2 bases from V and 8 bases from J, with 15 bases in between. The CDR3 protein is CASSYTSGQAGYTF. CDR3 in DNA: TGTGCCAGCAGTTACACGTCGGGGCAGGCCGGCTACACCTTC.

The genes are TRBV7-3 and TRBJ2-3; no clear D gene. The V end lost 1 base, the J end lost 4 bases, and 3 bases lay between the germline ends. The CDR3 spans 12 residues. Germline V gives CDR1 SGHTA, CDR2 FQGTGA. The DNA of the CDR3 is TGTGCCAGCAGCTTAAATTCAGATACGCAGTATTTT. Protein sequence: CASSLNSDTQYF.

This chain joins TRBV6-5 and TRBJ2-7; D gene unclear. Germline V CDR1 and CDR2: MNHEY, SVGAGI. V was clipped by 10 bases and J by 3 bases, with 16 bases between them. This CDR3 contains 13 residues. In DNA, the CDR3 is TGTGCCACCCGGTTTGATACTTACTACGAGCAGTACTTC. This encodes CATRFDTYYEQYF.

This clone was detected once. This sequence joins TRBV24-1 and TRBJ2-3; D gene unclear. Germline assignment: CDR1 KGHDR and CDR2 SFDVKD. The CDR3 consists of 14 residues. V shed 12 bases and J shed 0 bases, with 15 bases lying between them. The CDR3 bases are TGTGCCTCCAAAGAGGTCCCTAGCACAGATACGCAGTATTTT. Amino acids: CASKEVPSTDTQYF.

This clone came up a few times. J is TRBJ1-2 and V is TRBV19; maybe TRBD1 (5 bases). The CDR3 length is 14 residues. V lost 6 bases and J lost 3, with 14 bases in between. In germline, CDR1 is LNHDA, CDR2 SQIVND (reference sequence). The CDR3 coding sequence is TGTGCCAGTAGCCCCGACGACAGCTACTATGGCTACACCTTC. Translated, it gives CASSPDDSYYGYTF.